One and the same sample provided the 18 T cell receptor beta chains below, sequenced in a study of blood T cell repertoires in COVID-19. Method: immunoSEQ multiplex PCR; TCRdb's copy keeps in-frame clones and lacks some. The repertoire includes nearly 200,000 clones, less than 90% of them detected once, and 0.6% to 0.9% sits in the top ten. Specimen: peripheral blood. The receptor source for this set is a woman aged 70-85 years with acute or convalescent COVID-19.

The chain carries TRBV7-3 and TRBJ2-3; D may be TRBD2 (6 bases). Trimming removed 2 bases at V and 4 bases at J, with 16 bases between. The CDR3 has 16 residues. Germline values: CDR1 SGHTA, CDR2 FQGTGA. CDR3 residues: CASSLSVGASADTQYF. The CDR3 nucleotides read TGTGCCAGCAGCTTATCGGTCGGGGCTAGCGCAGATACGCAGTATTTT.

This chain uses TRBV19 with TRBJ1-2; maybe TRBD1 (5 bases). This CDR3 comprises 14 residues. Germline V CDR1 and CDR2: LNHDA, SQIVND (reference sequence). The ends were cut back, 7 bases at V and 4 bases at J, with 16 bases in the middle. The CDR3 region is CASTLGGETYGYTF. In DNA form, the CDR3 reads TGTGCCAGTACCCTTGGGGGGGAAACCTATGGCTACACCTTC.

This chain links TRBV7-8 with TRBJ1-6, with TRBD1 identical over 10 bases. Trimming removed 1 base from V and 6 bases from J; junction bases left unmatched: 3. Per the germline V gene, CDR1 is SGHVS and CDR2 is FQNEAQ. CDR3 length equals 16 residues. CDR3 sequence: CASSLGQGARNSPLHF. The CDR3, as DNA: TGTGCCAGCAGCTTAGGACAGGGGGCGCGTAATTCACCCCTCCACTTT.

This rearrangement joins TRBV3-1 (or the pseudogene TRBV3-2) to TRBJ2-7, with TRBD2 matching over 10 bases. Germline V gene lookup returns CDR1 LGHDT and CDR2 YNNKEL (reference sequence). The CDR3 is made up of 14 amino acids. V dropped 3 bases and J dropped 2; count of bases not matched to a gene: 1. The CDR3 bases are TGTGCCAGCAGCCACAGCGGGAGGGCCTACGAGCAGTACTTC. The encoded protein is CASSHSGRAYEQYF.

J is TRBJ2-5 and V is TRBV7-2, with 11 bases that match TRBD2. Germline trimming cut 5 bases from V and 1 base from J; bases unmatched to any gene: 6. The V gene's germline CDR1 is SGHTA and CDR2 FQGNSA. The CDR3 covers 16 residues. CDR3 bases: TGTGCCAGCAGCAGATCCCTAGCGGGGGGCCAAGAGACCCAGTACTTC. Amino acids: CASSRSLAGGQETQYF.

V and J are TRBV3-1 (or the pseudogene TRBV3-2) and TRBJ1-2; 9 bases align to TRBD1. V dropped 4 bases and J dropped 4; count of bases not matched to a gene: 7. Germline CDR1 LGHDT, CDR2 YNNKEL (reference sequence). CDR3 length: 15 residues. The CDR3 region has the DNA TGTGCCAGCAGCCTTCTCACAGGGGGCAGCTATGGCTACACCTTC. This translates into CASSLLTGGSYGYTF.

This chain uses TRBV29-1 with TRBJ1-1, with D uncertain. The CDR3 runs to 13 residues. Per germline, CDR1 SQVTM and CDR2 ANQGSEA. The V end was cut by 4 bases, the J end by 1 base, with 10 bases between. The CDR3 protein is CSVAGRRNTEAFF. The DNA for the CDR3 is TGCAGCGTTGCCGGGAGAAGGAACACTGAAGCTTTCTTT.

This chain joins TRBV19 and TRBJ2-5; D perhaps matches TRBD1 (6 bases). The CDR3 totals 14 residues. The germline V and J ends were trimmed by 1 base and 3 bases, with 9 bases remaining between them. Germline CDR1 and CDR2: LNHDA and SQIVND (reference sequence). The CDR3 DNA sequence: TGTGCCAGTAGTATAGTAAACAGGGAAGAGACCCAGTACTTC. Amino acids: CASSIVNREETQYF.

The CDR3 bases are TGTGCCAGTACCGCGGGGTGGTCGACAGGGGATCTGAACACTGAAGCTTTCTTT. Protein sequence: CASTAGWSTGDLNTEAFF. The chain carries TRBV19 and TRBJ1-1; TRBD1 aligns across 8 bases. V gave up 7 bases and J gave up 0 bases; unmatched junction bases: 16. The CDR3 has 18 amino acids. The germline V gene encodes CDR1 LNHDA and CDR2 SQIVND (reference sequence).

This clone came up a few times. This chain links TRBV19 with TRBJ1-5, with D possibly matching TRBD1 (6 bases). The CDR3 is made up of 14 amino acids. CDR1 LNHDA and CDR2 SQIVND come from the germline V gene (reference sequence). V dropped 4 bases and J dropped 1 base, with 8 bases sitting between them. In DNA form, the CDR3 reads TGTGCCAGTAGTACCGGACAGAGCAATCAGCCCCAGCATTTT. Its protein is CASSTGQSNQPQHF.

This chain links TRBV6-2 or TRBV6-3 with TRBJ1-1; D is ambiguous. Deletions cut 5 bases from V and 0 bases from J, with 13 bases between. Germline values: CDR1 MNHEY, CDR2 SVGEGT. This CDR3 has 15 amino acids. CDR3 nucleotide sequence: TGTGCCAGCAGTCCAATCAGGCTCATGAACACTGAAGCTTTCTTT. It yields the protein CASSPIRLMNTEAFF.

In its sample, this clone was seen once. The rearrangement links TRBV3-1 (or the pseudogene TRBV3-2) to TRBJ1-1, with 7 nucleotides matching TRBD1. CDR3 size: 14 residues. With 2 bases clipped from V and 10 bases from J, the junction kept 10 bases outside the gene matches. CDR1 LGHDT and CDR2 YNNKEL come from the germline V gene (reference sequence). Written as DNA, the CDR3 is TGTGCCAGCAGCCAAAAGGGGGCGGGGGGAAGAGCTTTCTTT. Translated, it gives CASSQKGAGGRAFF.

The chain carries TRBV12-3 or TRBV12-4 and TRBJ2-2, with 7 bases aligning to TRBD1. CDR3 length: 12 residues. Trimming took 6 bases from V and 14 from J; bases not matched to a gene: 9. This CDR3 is CASSLTGFALFF. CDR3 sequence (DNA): TGTGCCAGCAGCTTGACAGGGTTCGCTCTGTTTTTT.

The CDR3 DNA is TGTGCCAGCAGTTTTTACAGAGGGACAGGGATAGATAGCTACACCTTC. It encodes CASSFYRGTGIDSYTF. This chain connects TRBV27 to TRBJ1-2, with 9 bases lining up with TRBD1. Germline CDR1 and CDR2: MNHEY and SMNVEV (reference sequence). The CDR3 sequence is 16 residues long. J gave up 9 bases and V 3 bases, and 14 bases lay outside the gene matches.

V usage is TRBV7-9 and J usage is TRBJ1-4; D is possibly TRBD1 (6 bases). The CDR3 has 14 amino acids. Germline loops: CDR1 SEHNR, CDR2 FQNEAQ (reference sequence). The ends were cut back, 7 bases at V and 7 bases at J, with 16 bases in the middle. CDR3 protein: CASIHTGRGEKLFF. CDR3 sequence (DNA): TGTGCCAGCATCCACACAGGGAGGGGTGAAAAACTGTTTTTT.

In nucleotides, the CDR3 is TGTGCCAGCAGTGGAAGACTTAGCACAGATACGCAGTATTTT. Translating it yields CASSGRLSTDTQYF. The chain couples TRBV2 to TRBJ2-3, with D hard to call. The germline V and J ends were trimmed by 4 bases and 0 bases, with 8 bases remaining between them. Germline CDR1 reads SNHLY; CDR2 reads FYNNEI. The CDR3 length is 14 residues.

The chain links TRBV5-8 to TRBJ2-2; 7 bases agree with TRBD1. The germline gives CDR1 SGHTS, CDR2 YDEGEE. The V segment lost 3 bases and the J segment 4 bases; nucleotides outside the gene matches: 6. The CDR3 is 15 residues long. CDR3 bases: TGTGCCAGCAGCTGGAACAGGGGTGGCACCGGGGAGCTGTTTTTT. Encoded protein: CASSWNRGGTGELFF.

The CDR3 loop reads CASSPGHSTYEQYF. The CDR3 coding sequence is TGTGCCAGCAGCCCAGGACATTCTACCTACGAGCAGTACTTC. The chain recombines TRBV11-3 with TRBJ2-7, with a weak D call TRBD1 (5 bases). V lost 5 bases and J 2 bases, leaving 13 bases between the germline ends. The CDR3 has 14 amino acids. CDR1 is SGHNT and CDR2 is YENEEA in the germline V gene.